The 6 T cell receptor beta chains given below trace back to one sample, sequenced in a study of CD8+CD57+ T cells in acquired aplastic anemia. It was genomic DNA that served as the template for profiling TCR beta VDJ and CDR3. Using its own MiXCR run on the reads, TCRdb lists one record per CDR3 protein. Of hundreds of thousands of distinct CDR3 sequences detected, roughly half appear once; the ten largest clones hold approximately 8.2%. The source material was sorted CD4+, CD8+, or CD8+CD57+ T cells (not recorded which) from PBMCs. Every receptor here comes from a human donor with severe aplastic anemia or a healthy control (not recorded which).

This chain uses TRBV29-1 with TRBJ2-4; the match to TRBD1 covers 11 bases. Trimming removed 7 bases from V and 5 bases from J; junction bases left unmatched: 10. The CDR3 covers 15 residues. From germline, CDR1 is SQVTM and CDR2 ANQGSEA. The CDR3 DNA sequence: TGCAGCGCCCTTGGGGGACAGGGGGTCCAAAACATTCAGTACTTC. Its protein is CSALGGQGVQNIQYF.

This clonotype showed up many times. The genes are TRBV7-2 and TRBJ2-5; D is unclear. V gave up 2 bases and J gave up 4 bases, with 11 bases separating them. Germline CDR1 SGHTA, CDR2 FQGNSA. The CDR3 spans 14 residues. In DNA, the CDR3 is TGTGCCAGCAGCTTATCTGGAAGCCGAGAGACCCAGTACTTC. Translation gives CASSLSGSRETQYF.

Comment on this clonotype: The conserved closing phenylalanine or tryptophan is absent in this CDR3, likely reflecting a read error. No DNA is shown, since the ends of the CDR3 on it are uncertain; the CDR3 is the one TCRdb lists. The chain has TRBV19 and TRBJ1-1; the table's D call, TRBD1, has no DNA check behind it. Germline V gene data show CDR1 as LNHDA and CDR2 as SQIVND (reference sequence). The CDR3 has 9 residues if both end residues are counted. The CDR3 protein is CASTTGQGG.

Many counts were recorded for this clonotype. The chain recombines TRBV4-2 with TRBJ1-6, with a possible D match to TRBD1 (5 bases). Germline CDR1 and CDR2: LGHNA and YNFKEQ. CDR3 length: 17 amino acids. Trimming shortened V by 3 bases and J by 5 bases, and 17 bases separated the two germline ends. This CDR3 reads CASSHASVGGDNSPLHF. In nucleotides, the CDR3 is TGTGCCAGCAGCCACGCGAGTGTTGGGGGGGATAATTCACCCCTCCACTTT.

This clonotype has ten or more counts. This chain's CDR3 is CATSRSRKQEETQYF. The DNA for the CDR3 is TGTGCCACCAGCAGATCGCGTAAGCAGGAGGAGACCCAGTACTTC. This chain connects TRBV15 to TRBJ2-5; D is ambiguous. The CDR3 runs to 15 residues. In germline, CDR1 is LNHNV, CDR2 YYDKDF (reference sequence). With 2 bases removed from V and 5 bases from J, the gap between germline ends came to 15 bases.

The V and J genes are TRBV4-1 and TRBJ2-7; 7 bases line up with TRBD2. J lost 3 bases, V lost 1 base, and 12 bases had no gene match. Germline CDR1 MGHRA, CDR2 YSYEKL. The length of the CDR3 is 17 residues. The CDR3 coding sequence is TGCGCCAGCAGCCAAGTCCTTGGGCTAGCGGTGGACTACGAGCAGTACTTC. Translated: CASSQVLGLAVDYEQYF.